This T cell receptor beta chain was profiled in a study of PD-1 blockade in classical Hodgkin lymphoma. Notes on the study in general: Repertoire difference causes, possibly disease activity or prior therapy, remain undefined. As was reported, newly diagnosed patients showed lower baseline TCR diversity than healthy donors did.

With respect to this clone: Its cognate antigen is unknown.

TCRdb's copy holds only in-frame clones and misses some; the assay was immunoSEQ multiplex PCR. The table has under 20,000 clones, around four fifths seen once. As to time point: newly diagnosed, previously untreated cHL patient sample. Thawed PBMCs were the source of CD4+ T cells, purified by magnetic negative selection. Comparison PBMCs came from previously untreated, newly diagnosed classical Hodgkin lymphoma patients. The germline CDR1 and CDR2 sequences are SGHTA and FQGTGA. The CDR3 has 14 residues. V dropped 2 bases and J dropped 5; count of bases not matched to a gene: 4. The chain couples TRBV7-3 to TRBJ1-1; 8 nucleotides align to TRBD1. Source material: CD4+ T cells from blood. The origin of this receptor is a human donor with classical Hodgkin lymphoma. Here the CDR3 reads CASSLQGARTEAFF. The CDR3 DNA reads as TGTGCCAGCAGCTTACAGGGGGCCCGAACTGAAGCTTTCTTT.